The 32 T cell receptor beta chains given below trace back to one sample, sequenced in a study of control samples from healthy donors and cancer patients. Sequencing was performed with immunoSEQ multiplex PCR; in TCRdb, only in-frame clones are kept and a portion is missing. The table lists tens of thousands of clones, approximately 94% of them singletons. The sample consisted of blood. Receptors originate from a woman aged 18-29 years in good health.

This chain connects TRBV4-2 to TRBJ1-1; no reliable D call. This CDR3 region has 15 residues. The germline V and J ends were trimmed by 1 base and 3 bases, with 12 bases remaining between them. Germline-derived CDR1 and CDR2 are LGHNA and YNFKEQ. CDR3 sequence reads: CASSQARPRDTEAFF. As DNA, the CDR3 is TGTGCCAGCAGCCAAGCGCGACCTCGGGACACTGAAGCTTTCTTT.

This chain uses TRBV15 with TRBJ2-3; no clear D gene. The CDR3 is 17 residues long. Germline values: CDR1 LNHNV, CDR2 YYDKDF (reference sequence). V shed 1 base and J shed 0 bases, with 14 bases lying between them. The CDR3 nucleotides read TGTGCCACCAGCAGAGGTGGGGTCGCCGGGAGCACAGATACGCAGTATTTT. Its protein product is CATSRGGVAGSTDTQYF.

This clone was observed a few times. This chain uses TRBV7-9 with TRBJ1-1, with D uncertain. The CDR3 has 17 amino acids. The V gene's germline CDR1 is SEHNR and CDR2 FQNEAQ (reference sequence). With 8 bases removed from V and 2 bases from J, the gap between germline ends came to 24 bases. The CDR3 nucleotides read TGTGCCAGCCTCAATCCCCGGCGCGGGCTAGCCAACACTGAAGCTTTCTTT. Its protein product is CASLNPRRGLANTEAFF.

This sequence joins TRBV2 and TRBJ1-5; 11 nucleotides match TRBD1. CDR1 is SNHLY, CDR2 FYNNEI, per germline. The CDR3 sequence is 14 residues long. V was pared by 8 bases and J by 6 bases, with 6 bases of the junction left unmatched. CDR3 residues: CASQGQGAGQPQHF. Written as DNA, the CDR3 is TGTGCCAGCCAAGGACAGGGGGCAGGTCAGCCCCAGCATTTT.

The V call is TRBV9, the J call TRBJ2-1; D possibly matches TRBD1 or TRBD2 (5 bases each). Germline V gene lookup returns CDR1 SGDLS and CDR2 YYNGEE. V dropped 1 base and J dropped 6 bases, with 17 bases sitting between them. This CDR3 is built from 16 residues. CDR3 protein: CASSVSSGTLGNEQFF. CDR3 coding DNA: TGTGCCAGCAGCGTATCATCCGGGACCTTAGGCAATGAGCAGTTCTTC.

V and J are TRBV10-3 and TRBJ2-3; D is unclear. CDR1 is ENHRY and CDR2 is SYGVKD in the germline V gene. V was clipped by 3 bases and J by 3 bases, with 7 bases between them. There are 13 residues in the CDR3. CDR3 sequence reads: CAISEFTTDTQYF. CDR3 sequence (DNA): TGTGCCATCAGTGAATTCACAACAGATACGCAGTATTTT.

The rearrangement uses TRBV18 and TRBJ1-2; the D is unclear. Trimming removed 1 base from V and 6 bases from J, with 15 bases in between. This CDR3 is 15 amino acids long. CDR1 KGHSH and CDR2 LQKENI come from the germline V gene. The CDR3 coding sequence is TGTGCCAGCTCACCACGGAGTCTGGGCGGGGATGGCTACACCTTC. This translates into CASSPRSLGGDGYTF.

The rearrangement uses TRBV2 and TRBJ2-7; 9 nucleotides match TRBD1. The CDR3 length is 15 residues. From germline, CDR1 is SNHLY and CDR2 FYNNEI. V shed 7 bases and J 4 bases; nucleotides not matched to a gene: 11. CDR3: CASTAVGTGMYEQYF. CDR3 nucleotide sequence: TGTGCCAGCACCGCCGTCGGGACAGGGATGTACGAGCAGTACTTC.

V and J are TRBV5-1 and TRBJ2-1, with 9 bases matching TRBD1. The germline V gene encodes CDR1 SGHRS and CDR2 YFSETQ. The CDR3 contains 16 residues. Trimming took 1 base from V and 12 from J; bases not matched to a gene: 14. CDR3 coding DNA: TGCGCCAGCAGCTTGACATCCGGGACAGGGAACGGGGGGCAGTTCTTC. This sequence encodes CASSLTSGTGNGGQFF.

This rearrangement joins TRBV15 to TRBJ2-7; the D gene is possibly TRBD2 (5 bases). V was trimmed by 5 bases and J by 0 bases, leaving 11 bases between them. The CDR3 covers 14 residues. Germline V gene sequence: CDR1 LNHNV, CDR2 YYDKDF (reference sequence). The CDR3 protein is CATSDLTSSYEQYF. The DNA of the CDR3 is TGTGCCACCAGCGATCTAACTAGCTCCTACGAGCAGTACTTC.

The chain carries TRBV1 and TRBJ2-3; whether TRBD1, the table's D call, matches the DNA was not checked. TRBV1 has pseudogene status. The CDR3 totals 16 residues. The CDR3 sequence: CTSSQESGTGAVPKYF. As DNA, the CDR3 is TGCACCAGCAGCCAAGAATCCGGGACAGGGGCAGTCCCGAAGTATTTT.

CDR3 nucleotide sequence: TGCAGTGCTAGCTCGGACTACGAGCAGTACTTC. Translated, it gives CSASSDYEQYF. The rearrangement uses TRBV20-1 and TRBJ2-7; unclear D gene. V dropped 3 bases and J dropped 3 bases, with 6 bases sitting between them. Germline loops: CDR1 DFQATT, CDR2 SNEGSKA (reference sequence). CDR3 size: 11 residues.

The J gene is TRBJ2-1, the V gene TRBV3-1 (or the pseudogene TRBV3-2); no definite D call. CDR1 LGHDT and CDR2 YNNKEL come from the germline V gene (reference sequence). V was shortened by 6 bases and J by 4 bases, with 16 bases between the two germline ends. The CDR3 has 15 residues. DNA for the CDR3: TGTGCCAGCAGAACAGAAGGGTTAGGGTACAATGAGCAGTTCTTC. Encoded protein: CASRTEGLGYNEQFF.

This chain uses TRBV7-6 with TRBJ2-7; TRBD1 matches 7 bases. The CDR3 covers 12 residues. The J segment lost 6 bases and the V segment lost 1 base, leaving 0 bases of the junction unmatched. Germline values: CDR1 SGHVS, CDR2 FNYEAQ. The chain's CDR3 is CASSLDRGEQYF. In DNA form, the CDR3 reads TGTGCCAGCAGCTTAGACAGGGGCGAGCAGTACTTC.

The genes are TRBV20-1 and TRBJ1-5; D ambiguous. The CDR3 covers 13 residues. The germline V gene has CDR1 DFQATT and CDR2 SNEGSKA (reference sequence). Trimming removed 3 bases from V and 3 bases from J, with 9 bases in between. The CDR3 region has the DNA TGCAGTGCTAGTTGGGCCCCCAATCAGCCCCAGCATTTT. Its translation is CSASWAPNQPQHF.

The rearrangement uses TRBV9 and TRBJ2-2, with 7 bases matching TRBD1. The ends lost 3 bases at V and 3 bases at J; junction bases unmatched: 5. The germline V gene encodes CDR1 SGDLS and CDR2 YYNGEE. The CDR3 contains 15 residues. The CDR3 DNA reads as TGTGCCAGCAGCGAGGGGGCCAGGGACACCGGGGAGCTGTTTTTT. As protein: CASSEGARDTGELFF.

The V and J genes are TRBV7-9 and TRBJ1-1, with 7 bases aligning to TRBD1. This CDR3 has 13 amino acids. The germline gives CDR1 SEHNR, CDR2 FQNEAQ (reference sequence). With V trimmed by 6 bases and J by 3 bases, 4 bases remained unmatched. CDR3 coding DNA: TGTGCCAGCAGAGGGACAGCCGACACTGAAGCTTTCTTT. Translation gives CASRGTADTEAFF.

The chain uses TRBV28 and TRBJ2-2; TRBD2 matches 10 bases. With 7 bases clipped from V and 4 bases from J, the junction kept 15 bases outside the gene matches. CDR1 and CDR2 (germline): MDHEN, SYDVKM. The length of the CDR3 is 18 residues. This chain's CDR3 is CASIPKWLAGDGTGELFF. The CDR3 DNA reads as TGTGCCAGCATCCCGAAGTGGCTAGCGGGGGATGGCACCGGGGAGCTGTTTTTT.

The chain joins TRBV6-2 or TRBV6-3 to TRBJ1-2; D is unclear. V shed 5 bases and J shed 8 bases, with 12 bases lying between them. The CDR3 is 12 amino acids. CDR1 and CDR2 (germline): MNHEY, SVGEGT. The CDR3 DNA reads as TGTGCCAGCAGTACCGGGAATATCGGCTACACCTTC. Encoded protein: CASSTGNIGYTF.

V and J are TRBV10-2 and TRBJ2-7, with D possibly called TRBD1 or TRBD2 (5 bases each). The germline V gene has CDR1 WSHSY and CDR2 SAAADI. Trimming left V 9 bases short and J 5 bases short, with 26 bases between. The length of the CDR3 is 16 residues. CDR3 DNA sequence: TGCGCCAGTAAAAAGGGTCAGGGACCCTGGCGGGACGAGCAGTACTTC. This gives the protein CASKKGQGPWRDEQYF.

In this sample, this clone turned up a few times. The genes are TRBV19 and TRBJ1-5; weak D call: TRBD1 (5 bases). Germline V gives CDR1 LNHDA, CDR2 SQIVND (reference sequence). The CDR3 contains 15 residues. The ends were cut back, 7 bases at V and 7 bases at J, with 20 bases in the middle. Here the CDR3 reads CASTQRWGFGQPQHF. The CDR3 DNA reads TGTGCCAGTACCCAAAGGTGGGGCTTCGGCCAGCCCCAGCATTTT.

V gene TRBV5-1 combines with J gene TRBJ2-7; 8 bases agree with TRBD1. The CDR3 has 14 residues. V gave up 4 bases and J gave up 2 bases; unmatched junction bases: 5. Germline V gives CDR1 SGHRS, CDR2 YFSETQ. The CDR3 is CASSRDRTPYEQYF. The DNA for the CDR3 is TGCGCCAGCAGCAGGGACAGGACACCCTACGAGCAGTACTTC.

The chain recombines TRBV11-3 with TRBJ2-3; D perhaps matches TRBD2 (5 bases). CDR1 and CDR2 from the germline V gene are SGHNT and YENEEA. Trimming shortened V by 5 bases and J by 0 bases, and 18 bases separated the two germline ends. There are 17 residues in the CDR3. Here the CDR3 DNA reads TGTGCCAGCAGCCCCCCCCCAGTGCAGCGGAGCACAGATACGCAGTATTTT. Protein sequence: CASSPPPVQRSTDTQYF.

The chain links TRBV29-1 to TRBJ2-7; no clear D gene. The CDR3 consists of 13 residues. CDR1 and CDR2 from the germline V gene are SQVTM and ANQGSEA. The V gene lost 6 bases and the J gene lost 1 base, with 13 bases spanning the gap. CDR3 nucleotides: TGCAGCGTGTCTCCAGTCCGATCCTACGAGCAGTACTTC. Its protein product is CSVSPVRSYEQYF.

The chain couples TRBV27 to TRBJ2-3; D not resolved. The germline V and J ends were trimmed by 8 bases and 0 bases, with 12 bases remaining between them. The CDR3 loop spans 14 amino acids. The germline gives CDR1 MNHEY, CDR2 SMNVEV (reference sequence). CDR3: CASHPVPSTDTQYF. DNA of the CDR3: TGTGCCAGCCATCCGGTTCCTAGCACAGATACGCAGTATTTT.

This chain connects TRBV18 to TRBJ1-6; TRBD1 matches 8 bases. The CDR3 spans 20 residues. Germline V CDR1 and CDR2: KGHSH, LQKENI. V was pared by 4 bases and J by 5 bases, with 19 bases of the junction left unmatched. The CDR3 loop reads CASSLSSGTGFRANNSPLHF. The DNA of the CDR3 is TGTGCCAGCTCACTCTCATCCGGGACAGGTTTTCGGGCTAATAATTCACCCCTCCACTTT.

The CDR3 nucleotides read TGTGCCACCAGCAGAGAGACCACAGATACGCAGTATTTT. This translates into CATSRETTDTQYF. The J gene is TRBJ2-3, the V gene TRBV15; D is undetermined. Germline V gene data show CDR1 as LNHNV and CDR2 as YYDKDF (reference sequence). CDR3 length equals 13 residues. V shed 0 bases and J shed 2 bases, with 3 bases lying between them.

The CDR3 spells CASSESRSAGGSYEQYF. CDR3 nucleotides: TGCGCCAGCAGTGAGTCGCGGTCGGCAGGGGGCTCCTACGAGCAGTACTTC. The genes are TRBV10-2 and TRBJ2-7; 7 bases line up with TRBD1. Looked up from germline, CDR1 is WSHSY and CDR2 is SAAADI. V trimming: 0 bases; J trimming: 0 bases; junction bases outside the gene matches: 8. The CDR3 is 17 amino acids.

Comments on this clone: A read error is likely, as this CDR3 ends without the conserved phenylalanine or tryptophan. This chain uses TRBV5-1 with TRBJ1-6; the match to TRBD1 covers 7 bases. The CDR3 length is 14 residues. The trim removed 4 bases at V and 6 bases at J, leaving 4 bases unmatched. Per the germline V gene, CDR1 is SGHRS and CDR2 is YFSETQ. CDR3 loop: CASSPGDSNSPLHL. Written as DNA, the CDR3 is TGCGCCAGCAGCCCGGGGGACAGTAATTCACCCCTCCACCTT.

This chain links TRBV9 with TRBJ2-3; 7 positions agree with TRBD2. Germline values: CDR1 SGDLS, CDR2 YYNGEE. There are 18 residues in the CDR3. J gave up 3 bases and V 3 bases, and 16 bases lay outside the gene matches. The CDR3 region has the DNA TGTGCCAGCAGCGGAGGGGTAACGCAGCGGGGTTGGACAGATACGCAGTATTTT. Translating it yields CASSGGVTQRGWTDTQYF.

This rearrangement joins TRBV4-1 to TRBJ1-2, with D perhaps TRBD1 (6 bases). V was trimmed by 2 bases and J by 4 bases, leaving 20 bases between them. Germline V gene sequence: CDR1 MGHRA, CDR2 YSYEKL. This CDR3 is built from 17 residues. The CDR3 nucleotides are TGCGCCAGCAGCCAAAATCTGTGGCAGGGGAAAGGCTATGGCTACACCTTC. Amino acid sequence: CASSQNLWQGKGYGYTF.

The V gene is TRBV6-2 or TRBV6-3, the J gene TRBJ2-7; the match to TRBD1 covers 8 bases. Germline lookup yields CDR1 MNHEY and CDR2 SVGEGT. The CDR3 runs to 15 residues. J lost 5 bases, V lost 0 bases, and 6 bases had no gene match. DNA of the CDR3: TGTGCCAGCAGTTACTCACCCGACAGGGGACACGAGCAGTACTTC. Amino acid sequence: CASSYSPDRGHEQYF.